Below, one TCR beta chain is given with its context. The record originates from a study of T-cell memory formation after mild COVID-19. Study at large: Each donor largely had its own TCR clusters.

Losses at the gene ends were 3 bases for V and 2 bases for J; bases not matched to a gene: 2. The germline CDR1 and CDR2 sequences are WNHNN and SYGVQD (reference sequence). The CDR3 has 14 amino acids. TCRdb redid the calling of the 5' RACE reads with MiXCR, one entry per CDR3 protein. The table lists 380,000 or so distinct CDR3 sequences, under 15% of them singletons. The TCR sequence derives from a man younger than 35 who had mild COVID-19 (a few samples of this study predate the infection). Cell type and time point are not known. The chain is built from TRBV10-1 and TRBJ2-3, with TRBD2 matching 7 bases. The sample was PBMCs or a T cell subset sorted from them (not recorded which). In DNA form, the CDR3 reads TGCGCCAGCAGTGACAGCGGGGACACAGATACGCAGTATTTT. Protein product: CASSDSGDTDTQYF.